This T cell receptor (beta chain) is drawn from a study of blood T cell repertoires in COVID-19. The overall study: The United States, Italy and Spain were the sources of the acute and convalescent COVID-19 samples. Sources were T cells, B-cell-depleted T cells, or PBMCs; the material itself was cDNA or gDNA.

Assay used: immunoSEQ multiplex PCR; TCRdb lists only in-frame clones, some missing. The sample yields around 280,000 clones, 70% to 90% seen once. V trimming: 5 bases; J trimming: 6 bases; junction bases outside the gene matches: 7. Germline-derived CDR1 and CDR2 are SGHTA and FQGNSA. The CDR3 is 14 amino acids. The sequence was collected from a woman aged 25-40 years who had recovered from COVID-19. The chain employs TRBV7-2 and TRBJ1-2; 9 bases fit TRBD1. Material for sequencing was peripheral blood. The CDR3 spells CASSQKGQGNGYTF. CDR3 nucleotide sequence: TGTGCCAGCAGCCAAAAGGGACAGGGAAATGGCTACACCTTC.